This T cell receptor (beta chain) was found in a study of blood T cell repertoires in COVID-19. In this sample, this clone turned up once. J was trimmed by 2 bases and V by 6 bases; bases with no gene match: 4. Germline V gene data show CDR1 as LGHNA and CDR2 as YNFKEQ. The CDR3 runs to 14 residues. Generated by immunoSEQ multiplex PCR, the TCRdb table keeps only in-frame clones and is missing some. Of around 300,000 clones listed, approximately 88% are singletons. Assignment of participants to cohorts was predicated upon participant-reported clinical history. Recovered Cohort 3 donors showed two negative PCRs, clearance, or symptom resolution.

The chain joins TRBV4-2 to TRBJ1-2; 9 positions match TRBD1. This TCR was recovered from a woman in her thirties or forties who had recovered from COVID-19. Sequencing was done on a sample of PBMCs or T cells enriched from blood (not recorded which). The CDR3 nucleotides are TGTGCCAGCAGTGGGACAGGGAACAACTATGGCTACACCTTC. It encodes CASSGTGNNYGYTF.